Listed here are 23 T cell receptor beta chains from one sample, sequenced in a study of T cell changes during pregnancy in multiple sclerosis. Sequencing used immunoSEQ multiplex PCR; TCRdb keeps in-frame clones, though not all of them. The top ten clones hold 2% to 2.5% of a sample with tens of thousands of clones, around 94% of them seen once. The source was peripheral blood, collected after pregnancy. The receptor set was obtained from a female donor with multiple sclerosis, enrolled in a pregnancy study.

This clone was seen repeatedly, ten times or more. V is TRBV6-5 and J is TRBJ1-2; 8 nucleotides match TRBD1. The trim removed 5 bases at V and 5 bases at J, leaving 4 bases unmatched. CDR1 is MNHEY and CDR2 is SVGAGI in the germline V gene. The CDR3 is 13 residues long. As DNA, the CDR3 is TGTGCCAGCAGTCAACAGGGGGGATATGGCTACACCTTC. It translates to CASSQQGGYGYTF.

The rearrangement uses TRBV18 and TRBJ1-5; D gene unclear. CDR1 and CDR2 from the germline V gene are KGHSH and LQKENI. The CDR3 runs 13 residues. Trimming pared 6 bases from V and 5 bases from J, leaving 11 bases between. The CDR3 DNA is TGTGCCAGCTCGTTAACCTCGGATCAGCCCCAGCATTTT. Translating gives CASSLTSDQPQHF.

The chain combines TRBV14 with TRBJ1-1; the D gene is possibly TRBD1 (6 bases). This CDR3 region has 11 residues. Germline V gives CDR1 SGHDN, CDR2 FVKESK. Deletions cut 5 bases from V and 11 bases from J, with 12 bases between. The chain's CDR3 is CASSKGGGAFF. DNA of the CDR3: TGTGCCAGCAGCAAGGGAGGGGGTGCTTTCTTT.

The chain links TRBV7-3 to TRBJ2-3; possibly TRBD2 for D (6 bases). V was shortened by 5 bases and J by 0 bases, with 12 bases between the two germline ends. CDR3 length: 15 amino acids. Germline V gene sequence: CDR1 SGHTA, CDR2 FQGTGA. CDR3 sequence: CASSPGGVSTDTQYF. Written as DNA, the CDR3 is TGTGCCAGCAGCCCCGGCGGGGTTAGCACAGATACGCAGTATTTT.

The rearrangement uses TRBV9 and TRBJ2-7, with 9 bases matching TRBD1. V dropped 0 bases and J dropped 4; count of bases not matched to a gene: 5. CDR1 SGDLS and CDR2 YYNGEE come from the germline V gene. The CDR3 spans 15 residues. CDR3 protein: CASSVDLGTGYEQYF. The DNA for the CDR3 is TGTGCCAGCAGCGTAGATCTGGGGACAGGGTACGAGCAGTACTTC.

The chain has TRBV7-2 and TRBJ2-1; 7 bases map to TRBD2. V was clipped by 6 bases and J by 0 bases; unmatched bases: 5. In germline, CDR1 is SGHTA, CDR2 FQGNSA. The CDR3 has 15 residues. CDR3 DNA sequence: TGTGCCAGCAGATTAACTAGCGACTCCTACAATGAGCAGTTCTTC. It is translated as CASRLTSDSYNEQFF.

The chain combines TRBV6-6 with TRBJ1-5; perhaps TRBD1 as D (6 bases). V was shortened by 0 bases and J by 1 base, with 7 bases between the two germline ends. This CDR3 is 15 amino acids long. Germline CDR1 MNHNY, CDR2 SVGAGI (reference sequence). The CDR3 coding sequence is TGTGCCAGCAGTTACTCAAGGGGGAGCAATCAGCCCCAGCATTTT. This gives the protein CASSYSRGSNQPQHF.

In DNA, the CDR3 is TGTGCCAGTAGCTCACCGGGACTAGCGGGAGGAAACACCGGGGAGCTGTTTTTT. Translated, it gives CASSSPGLAGGNTGELFF. This chain connects TRBV19 to TRBJ2-2; 15 bases are a match to TRBD2. Germline loops: CDR1 LNHDA, CDR2 SQIVND (reference sequence). Losses at the gene ends were 6 bases for V and 2 bases for J; bases not matched to a gene: 7. The CDR3 runs to 18 residues.

The chain couples TRBV6-1 to TRBJ2-1, with 7 bases fitting TRBD1. Trimming removed 6 bases from V and 6 bases from J; junction bases left unmatched: 8. Germline V gene sequence: CDR1 MNHNS, CDR2 SASEGT. The CDR3 has 14 amino acids. The CDR3 spells CASRQTGFGNEQFF. The CDR3 DNA follows: TGTGCCAGCAGACAGACAGGGTTCGGCAATGAGCAGTTCTTC.

The chain links TRBV5-1 to TRBJ2-3, with 7 bases identical to TRBD2. Trimming at V came to 5 bases and at J to 1 base, leaving 13 bases not matched to a gene. Germline CDR1 is SGHRS and CDR2 is YFSETQ. This CDR3 is built from 17 residues. The CDR3 protein is CASRLGLEARGTDTQYF. For the CDR3, the DNA is TGCGCCAGCAGGCTAGGACTAGAGGCGAGGGGCACAGATACGCAGTATTTT. Full variable domain (missing parts from reference TRBV5-1 and TRBJ2-3): KAGVTQTPRYLIKTRGQQVTLSCSPISGHRSVSWYQQTPGQGLQFLFEYFSETQRNKGNFPGRFSGRQFSNSRSEMNVSTLELGDSALYLCASRLGLEARGTDTQYFGPGTRLTVL.

The chain employs TRBV2 and TRBJ1-3; D is uncertain. Germline CDR1 is SNHLY and CDR2 is FYNNEI. V was pared by 3 bases and J by 4 bases, with 10 bases between. This CDR3 comprises 14 residues. Here the CDR3 reads CASSDPLPGNTIYF. CDR3 coding DNA: TGTGCCAGCAGTGACCCCCTACCCGGAAACACCATATATTTT.

The V and J genes are TRBV9 and TRBJ1-4; maybe TRBD1 (6 bases). V dropped 2 bases and J dropped 7 bases, with 15 bases sitting between them. Germline CDR1 reads SGDLS; CDR2 reads YYNGEE. This CDR3 has 15 residues. The DNA for the CDR3 is TGTGCCAGCAGCGTTGGACACGAAGGGGGTGAAAAACTGTTTTTT. Its translation is CASSVGHEGGEKLFF.

The chain combines TRBV7-9 with TRBJ2-3, with D possibly matching TRBD2 (6 bases). Germline CDR1 is SEHNR and CDR2 is FQNEAQ (reference sequence). The CDR3 is 15 amino acids. The V end lost 4 bases, the J end lost 1 base, and 12 bases lay between the germline ends. The CDR3 sequence is CASSWRGKGTDTQYF. In nucleotides, the CDR3 is TGTGCCAGCAGCTGGAGGGGAAAGGGCACAGATACGCAGTATTTT.

The J gene is TRBJ1-1, the V gene TRBV10-2, with 10 bases lining up with TRBD1. Trimming took 3 bases from V and 1 from J; bases not matched to a gene: 8. The germline V gene encodes CDR1 WSHSY and CDR2 SAAADI. The CDR3 is made up of 17 amino acids. As DNA, the CDR3 is TGCGCCAGCAGTGACCGGGACAGGGGCTCAAGGAACACTGAAGCTTTCTTT. This translates into CASSDRDRGSRNTEAFF.

The chain recombines TRBV2 with TRBJ2-1; 8 nucleotides match TRBD2. Germline CDR1 SNHLY, CDR2 FYNNEI. This CDR3 has 19 residues. V shed 5 bases and J 5 bases; nucleotides not matched to a gene: 20. The CDR3 region is CASSPLLLAGNHRDNEQFF. The CDR3, as DNA: TGTGCCAGCAGTCCTTTACTTCTAGCGGGCAACCACCGAGACAATGAGCAGTTCTTC.

V usage is TRBV7-2 and J usage is TRBJ2-7; the D gene is possibly TRBD2 (5 bases). CDR1 and CDR2 (germline): SGHTA, FQGNSA. V was pared by 5 bases and J by 4 bases, with 15 bases between. This CDR3 comprises 14 residues. CDR3 coding DNA: TGTGCCAGCAGCCCCCCTGAGCGGATGTACGAGCAGTACTTC. Translation gives CASSPPERMYEQYF.

The chain links TRBV11-2 to TRBJ1-5; D unclear. Trimming shortened V by 5 bases and J by 4 bases, and 9 bases separated the two germline ends. CDR3 length equals 13 residues. Germline lookup yields CDR1 SGHAT and CDR2 FQNNGV. This CDR3 is CASSPNRNQPQHF. The CDR3 DNA reads TGTGCCAGCAGCCCAAACCGGAATCAGCCCCAGCATTTT. The full variable domain, in which reference TRBV11-2 and TRBJ1-5 provide the parts outside the CDR3, is EAGVAQSPRYKIIEKRQSVAFWCNPISGHATLYWYQQILGQGPKLLIQFQNNGVVDDSQLPKDRFSAERLKGVDSTLKIQPAKLEDSAVYLCASSPNRNQPQHFGDGTRLSIL.

The chain combines TRBV7-2 with TRBJ1-5, with TRBD1 matching over 10 bases. Germline CDR1 and CDR2: SGHTA and FQGNSA. This CDR3 is 15 amino acids long. The V gene end was trimmed by 1 base and the J gene end by 9 bases; junction bases not matched to a gene: 6. CDR3 region: CASSLDPGQGRPQHF. In DNA, the CDR3 is TGTGCCAGCAGCTTAGATCCGGGACAGGGGAGGCCCCAGCATTTT.

The J gene is TRBJ2-2, the V gene TRBV7-6, with 9 bases identical to TRBD2. This CDR3 is built from 15 residues. Germline V gene sequence: CDR1 SGHVS, CDR2 FNYEAQ. V gave up 5 bases and J gave up 8 bases; unmatched junction bases: 9. In DNA form, the CDR3 reads TGTGCCAGCAGCGACCCCGGACTAGCGTGGGGGGAGCTGTTTTTT. It encodes CASSDPGLAWGELFF.

CDR3 nucleotides: TGTGCCAGCAGCGGGCGCGTGAACACTGAAGCTTTCTTT. It is translated as CASSGRVNTEAFF. The V and J genes are TRBV5-4 and TRBJ1-1; D is undetermined. Trimming shortened V by 4 bases and J by 0 bases, and 7 bases separated the two germline ends. This CDR3 is 13 amino acids long. Germline V CDR1 and CDR2: SGHNT, YYREEE (reference sequence).

Written as DNA, the CDR3 is TGCAGCGTTGGAGAAGGCAGGGGGAGGACTGAAGCTTTCTTT. Residues: CSVGEGRGRTEAFF. The chain uses TRBV29-1 and TRBJ1-1, with TRBD1 matching over 7 bases. This CDR3 has 14 residues. Germline-derived CDR1 and CDR2 are SQVTM and ANQGSEA. Germline trimming cut 4 bases from V and 5 bases from J; bases unmatched to any gene: 10.

This rearrangement joins TRBV19 to TRBJ2-5; D possibly corresponds to TRBD2 (5 bases). The CDR3 is 11 residues long. Trimming cost V 10 bases and J 2 bases, with 8 bases left between them. Germline V lookup: CDR1 LNHDA, CDR2 SQIVND (reference sequence). CDR3 region: CATEGQETQYF. DNA of the CDR3: TGTGCCACCGAGGGTCAAGAGACCCAGTACTTC.

The chain employs TRBV7-3 and TRBJ2-1; 10 bases align to TRBD2. Per germline, CDR1 SGHTA and CDR2 FQGTGA. With V trimmed by 5 bases and J by 8 bases, 9 bases remained unmatched. This CDR3 has 15 residues. The CDR3 spells CASSRLTSGSDEQFF. In nucleotides, the CDR3 is TGTGCCAGCAGCCGTTTGACTAGCGGGTCGGATGAGCAGTTCTTC.